The source of this T cell receptor beta chain is a study of CD8 T cells in Susac syndrome. Overall study: Intravenous immunoglobulin alone or corticosteroids were being given to patients with Susac syndrome at blood draw, unless they were therapy-naive. General observations from the study: Clonal expansion of Susac CD8+ cells peaked in TEMRA cells, and it also peaked in active patients.

Random hexamers were used to reverse transcribe the RNA input (0.5 to 1 ug). MiXCR, applied by TCRdb to the immunoSEQ multiplex PCR reads, yields one record per CDR3 protein. Of 70,000 to 95,000 distinct CDR3 sequences listed, 94% were seen once; the top ten hold approximately 0.9%. Diagnostic criteria defined recently for definite or probable disease were met by the Susac syndrome patients. TEMRA cells were FACS-enriched, and CD8+ and CD4+ T cells were isolated negatively. The CDR3 covers 13 residues. Trimming removed 3 bases at V and 5 bases at J, with 12 bases between. Germline V gives CDR1 SGDLS, CDR2 YYNGEE. As for this clonotype: Its specificity is unknown.

The chain uses TRBV9 and TRBJ2-7; D perhaps matches TRBD1 (5 bases). Sample: CD8+ T cells from PBMCs. The clonotype was recovered from a human donor with Susac syndrome. The CDR3 nucleotides read TGTGCCAGCAGCGCCGGACCAGGGCACGAGCAGTACTTC. As protein: CASSAGPGHEQYF.